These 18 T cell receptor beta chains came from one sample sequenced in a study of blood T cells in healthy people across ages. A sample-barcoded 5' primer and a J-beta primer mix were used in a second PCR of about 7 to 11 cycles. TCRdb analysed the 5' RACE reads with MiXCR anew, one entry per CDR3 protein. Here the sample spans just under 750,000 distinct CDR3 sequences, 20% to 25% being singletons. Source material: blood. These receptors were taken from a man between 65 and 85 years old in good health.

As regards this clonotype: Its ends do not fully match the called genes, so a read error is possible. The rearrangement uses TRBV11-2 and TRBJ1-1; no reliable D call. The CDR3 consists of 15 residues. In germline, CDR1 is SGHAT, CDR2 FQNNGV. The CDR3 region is CASSLEGPANTEAFF. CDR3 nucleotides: TGTGCCAGCAGTTTAGAAGGGCCTGCGAACACTGAAGCTTTCTTT.

The CDR3 sequence: CASSYKRGGEKLFF. As DNA, the CDR3 is TGTGCCAGCAGTTACAAGAGGGGTGGGGAAAAACTGTTTTTT. This chain uses TRBV6-6 with TRBJ1-4; D possibly corresponds to TRBD1 (5 bases). Per germline, CDR1 MNHNY and CDR2 SVGAGI (reference sequence). The CDR3 contains 14 residues. V lost 2 bases and J 8 bases, leaving 12 bases between the germline ends.

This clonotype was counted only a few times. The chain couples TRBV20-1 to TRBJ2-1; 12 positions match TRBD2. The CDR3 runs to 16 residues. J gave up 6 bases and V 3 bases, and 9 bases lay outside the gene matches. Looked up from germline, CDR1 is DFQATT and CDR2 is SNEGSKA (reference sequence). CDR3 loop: CSASLGASGRANEQFF. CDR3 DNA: TGCAGTGCTAGTTTAGGAGCTAGCGGGAGGGCCAATGAGCAGTTCTTC.

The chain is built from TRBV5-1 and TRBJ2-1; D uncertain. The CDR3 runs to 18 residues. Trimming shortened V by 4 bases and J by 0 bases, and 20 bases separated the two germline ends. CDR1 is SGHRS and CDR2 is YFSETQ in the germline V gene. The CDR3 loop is CASSRPGLAASSYNEQFF. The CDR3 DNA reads TGCGCCAGCAGCCGGCCTGGGTTAGCCGCGAGCTCCTACAATGAGCAGTTCTTC. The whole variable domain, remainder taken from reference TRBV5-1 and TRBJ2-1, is KAGVTQTPRYLIKTRGQQVTLSCSPISGHRSVSWYQQTPGQGLQFLFEYFSETQRNKGNFPGRFSGRQFSNSRSEMNVSTLELGDSALYLCASSRPGLAASSYNEQFFGPGTRLTVL.

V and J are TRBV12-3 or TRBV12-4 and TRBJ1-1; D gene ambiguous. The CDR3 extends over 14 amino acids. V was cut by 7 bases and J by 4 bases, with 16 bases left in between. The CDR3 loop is CASTLRRGVTEAFF. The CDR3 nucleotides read TGTGCCAGCACCCTCAGACGGGGTGTCACTGAAGCTTTCTTT.

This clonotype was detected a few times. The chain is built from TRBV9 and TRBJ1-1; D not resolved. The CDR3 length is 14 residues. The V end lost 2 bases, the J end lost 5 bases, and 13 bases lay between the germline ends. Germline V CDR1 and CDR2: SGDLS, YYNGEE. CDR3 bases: TGTGCCAGCAGCGTCCGAATGGTGGGGACTGAAGCTTTCTTT. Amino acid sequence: CASSVRMVGTEAFF.

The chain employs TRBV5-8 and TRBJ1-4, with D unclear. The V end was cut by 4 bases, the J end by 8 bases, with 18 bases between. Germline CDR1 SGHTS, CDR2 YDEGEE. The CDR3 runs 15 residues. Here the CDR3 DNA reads TGTGCCAGCAGCCCCCGGTCATCCTTCGGAGAAAAACTGTTTTTT. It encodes CASSPRSSFGEKLFF.

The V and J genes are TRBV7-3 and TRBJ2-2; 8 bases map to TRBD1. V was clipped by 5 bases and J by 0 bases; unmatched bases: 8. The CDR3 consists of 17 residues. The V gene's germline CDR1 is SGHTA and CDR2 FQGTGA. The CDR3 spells CASSAQGAASNTGELFF. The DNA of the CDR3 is TGTGCCAGCAGCGCGCAGGGGGCCGCTTCGAACACCGGGGAGCTGTTTTTT.

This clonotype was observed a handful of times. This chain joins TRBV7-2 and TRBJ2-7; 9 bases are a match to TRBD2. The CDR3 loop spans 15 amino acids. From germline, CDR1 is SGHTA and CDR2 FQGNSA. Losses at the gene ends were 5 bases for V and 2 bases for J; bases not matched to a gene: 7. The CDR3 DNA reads TGTGCCAGCAGCAAATCGACTAGCGGACCCTACGAGCAGTACTTC. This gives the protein CASSKSTSGPYEQYF.

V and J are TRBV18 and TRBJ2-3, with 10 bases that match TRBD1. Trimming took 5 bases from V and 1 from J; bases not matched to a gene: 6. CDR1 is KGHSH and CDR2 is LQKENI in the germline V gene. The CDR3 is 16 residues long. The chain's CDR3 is CASSSTGGAGTDTQYF. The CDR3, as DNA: TGTGCCAGCTCATCGACAGGGGGCGCAGGCACAGATACGCAGTATTTT.

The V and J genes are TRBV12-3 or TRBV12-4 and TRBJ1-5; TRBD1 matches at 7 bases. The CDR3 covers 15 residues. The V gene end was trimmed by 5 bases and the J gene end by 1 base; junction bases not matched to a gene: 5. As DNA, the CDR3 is TGTGCCAGCAGTCCACAGGGGTCAAGCAATCAGCCCCAGCATTTT. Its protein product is CASSPQGSSNQPQHF.

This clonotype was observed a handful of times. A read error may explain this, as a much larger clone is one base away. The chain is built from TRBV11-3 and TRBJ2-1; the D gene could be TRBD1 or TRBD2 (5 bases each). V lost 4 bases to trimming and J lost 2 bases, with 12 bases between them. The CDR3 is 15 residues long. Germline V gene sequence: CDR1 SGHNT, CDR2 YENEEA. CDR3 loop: CASSSLRDAYNEQFF. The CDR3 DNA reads TGTGCCAGCAGCTCCCTTAGGGACGCCTACAATGAGCAGTTCTTC.

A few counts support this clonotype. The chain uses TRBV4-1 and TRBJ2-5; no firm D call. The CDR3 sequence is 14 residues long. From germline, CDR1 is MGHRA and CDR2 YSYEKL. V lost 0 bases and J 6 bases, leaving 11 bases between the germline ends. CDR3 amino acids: CASSQDGRSQTQYF. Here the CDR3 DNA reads TGCGCCAGCAGCCAAGACGGCAGATCCCAGACCCAGTACTTC.

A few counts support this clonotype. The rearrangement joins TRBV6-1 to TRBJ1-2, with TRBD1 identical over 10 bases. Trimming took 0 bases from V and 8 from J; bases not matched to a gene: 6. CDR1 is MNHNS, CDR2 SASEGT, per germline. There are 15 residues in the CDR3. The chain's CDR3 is CASSEAGTGDEGYTF. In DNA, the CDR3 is TGTGCCAGCAGTGAAGCAGGGACAGGGGATGAAGGCTACACCTTC.

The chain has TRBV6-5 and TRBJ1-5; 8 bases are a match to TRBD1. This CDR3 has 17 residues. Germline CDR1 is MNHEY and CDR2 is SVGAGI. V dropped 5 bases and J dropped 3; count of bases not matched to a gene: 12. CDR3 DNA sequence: TGTGCCAGCAGTAGCAGTCTGGACAGGGTTTCCAATCAGCCCCAGCATTTT. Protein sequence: CASSSSLDRVSNQPQHF.

This CDR3 reads CATSRVQGSYNEQFF. The CDR3 DNA follows: TGTGCCACCAGCAGAGTTCAGGGATCCTACAATGAGCAGTTCTTC. The genes are TRBV15 and TRBJ2-1, with TRBD1 as a possible D gene (5 bases). The germline gives CDR1 LNHNV, CDR2 YYDKDF (reference sequence). The CDR3 spans 15 residues. Trimming removed 1 base at V and 1 base at J, with 8 bases between.

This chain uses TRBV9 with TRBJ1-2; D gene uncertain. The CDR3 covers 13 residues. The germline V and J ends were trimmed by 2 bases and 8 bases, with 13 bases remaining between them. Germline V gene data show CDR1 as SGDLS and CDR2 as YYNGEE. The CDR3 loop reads CASSVGSLGGYTF. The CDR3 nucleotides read TGTGCCAGCAGCGTTGGTTCCCTAGGGGGCTACACCTTC.

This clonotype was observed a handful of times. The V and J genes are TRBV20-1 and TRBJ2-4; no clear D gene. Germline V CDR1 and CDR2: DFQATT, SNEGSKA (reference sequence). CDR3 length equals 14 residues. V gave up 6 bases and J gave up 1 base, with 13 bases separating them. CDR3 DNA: TGCAGTGCCCACTCTCTCGCCGCCAAAAACATTCAGTACTTC. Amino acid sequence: CSAHSLAAKNIQYF.